The 26 T cell receptor beta chains presented below share a single source sample, sequenced in a study of cytomegalovirus exposure and HLA in healthy donors. PCR primers comprised 60 Vbeta and 13 Jbeta primers. Method: immunoSEQ multiplex PCR; TCRdb's copy keeps in-frame clones and lacks some. The sample carries some 170,000 clones, approximately 80% recorded once. Sequenced input: PBMCs. All receptors come from a woman younger than 35 in good health and CMV-seropositive.

This clone was detected only once. The chain employs TRBV5-1 and TRBJ1-3; 10 bases match TRBD1. The CDR3 loop spans 17 amino acids. Germline CDR1 is SGHRS and CDR2 is YFSETQ. The V and J ends lost 0 bases and 3 bases, in that order; junction bases with no gene match: 6. The CDR3 region is CASSLALGQGFGNTIYF. The CDR3 DNA reads TGCGCCAGCAGCTTGGCCTTGGGACAGGGGTTTGGAAACACCATATATTTT.

This sequence joins TRBV7-8 and TRBJ1-2; 7 bases agree with TRBD1. The CDR3 spans 13 residues. Germline V CDR1 and CDR2: SGHVS, FQNEAQ. After removal of 3 bases from V and 7 bases from J, the junction contained 5 bases not matched to a gene. CDR3 in DNA: TGTGCCAGCAGCTTGTGGGGGGACAGTGGCTACACCTTC. Translated: CASSLWGDSGYTF.

The chain combines TRBV7-9 with TRBJ1-1; possible D gene TRBD1, 5 bases. This CDR3 is built from 14 residues. From germline, CDR1 is SEHNR and CDR2 FQNEAQ (reference sequence). V was shortened by 4 bases and J by 1 base, with 10 bases between the two germline ends. This CDR3 is CASSSAGGNTEAFF. CDR3 in DNA: TGTGCCAGCAGCTCCGCGGGGGGGAACACTGAAGCTTTCTTT.

The chain couples TRBV11-3 to TRBJ1-1; D remains ambiguous. Per the germline V gene, CDR1 is SGHNT and CDR2 is YENEEA. The V gene lost 3 bases and the J gene lost 6 bases, with 11 bases spanning the gap. The CDR3 totals 13 residues. The CDR3 DNA reads as TGTGCCAGCAGCTTTTCTTCCGCGGCTGAAGCTTTCTTT. It codes for CASSFSSAAEAFF.

V usage is TRBV5-1 and J usage is TRBJ1-5; weak D call: TRBD1 (5 bases). The CDR3 runs to 19 residues. From germline, CDR1 is SGHRS and CDR2 YFSETQ. V lost 0 bases and J 0 bases, leaving 19 bases between the germline ends. The CDR3: CASSLDGGAGINSNQPQHF. Written as DNA, the CDR3 is TGCGCCAGCAGCTTGGACGGAGGGGCCGGAATAAATAGCAATCAGCCCCAGCATTTT.

The rearrangement joins TRBV27 to TRBJ1-2; the D gene is possibly TRBD1 (5 bases). CDR1 is MNHEY, CDR2 SMNVEV, per germline (reference sequence). V gave up 2 bases and J gave up 5 bases, with 15 bases separating them. The CDR3 is 15 residues long. CDR3: CASSLKAGLGYGYTF. The DNA of the CDR3 is TGTGCCAGCAGTTTAAAGGCAGGGCTTGGATATGGCTACACCTTC.

This chain connects TRBV7-2 to TRBJ1-2; tentatively, D is TRBD1 (6 bases). V shed 5 bases and J shed 3 bases, with 13 bases lying between them. This CDR3 comprises 14 residues. CDR1 and CDR2 (germline): SGHTA, FQGNSA. This chain's CDR3 is CASSPLGGDYGYTF. DNA for the CDR3: TGTGCCAGCAGCCCTCTAGGGGGTGACTATGGCTACACCTTC.

This chain connects TRBV18 to TRBJ1-3; possibly TRBD1 for D (6 bases). This CDR3 contains 15 residues. Deletions cut 0 bases from V and 3 bases from J, with 9 bases between. CDR1 and CDR2 from the germline V gene are KGHSH and LQKENI. The DNA of the CDR3 is TGTGCCAGCTCACCACCCGCAGGGGTTGGAAACACCATATATTTT. Amino acids: CASSPPAGVGNTIYF.

This sequence joins TRBV27 and TRBJ2-7; D perhaps matches TRBD1 (6 bases). V lost 7 bases and J lost 7, with 20 bases in between. Germline CDR1 is MNHEY and CDR2 is SMNVEV (reference sequence). The CDR3 runs to 14 residues. CDR3 in DNA: TGTGCCAGCACCCCCTTCGGGGACAATGGAGAGCAGTACTTC. This encodes CASTPFGDNGEQYF.

This clone occurred a few times. J is TRBJ1-2 and V is TRBV10-3; 10 positions agree with TRBD1. The CDR3 contains 14 residues. CDR1 and CDR2 (germline): ENHRY, SYGVKD. V shed 5 bases and J 8 bases; nucleotides not matched to a gene: 8. The CDR3 loop reads CAISPRDRGKGYTF. The DNA of the CDR3 is TGTGCCATCAGTCCCCGGGACAGGGGAAAGGGCTACACCTTC.

In this sample, this clone turned up once. The V call is TRBV4-2, the J call TRBJ1-3; TRBD1 is a possible D gene (5 bases). The CDR3 has 13 amino acids. Germline V CDR1 and CDR2: LGHNA, YNFKEQ. The V end was cut by 7 bases, the J end by 3 bases, with 10 bases between. CDR3 DNA sequence: TGTGCCAGCACGCCGGGGGGTGGAAACACCATATATTTT. Its protein is CASTPGGGNTIYF.

DNA of the CDR3: TGTGCCAGCAGTGGGCCGGCGGGATCATTTGGCACAGATACGCAGTATTTT. Its protein is CASSGPAGSFGTDTQYF. This chain connects TRBV7-6 to TRBJ2-3, with D tentatively TRBD2 (6 bases). There are 17 residues in the CDR3. Trimming stripped 6 bases from V and 1 base from J, with 20 bases between. The germline CDR1 and CDR2 sequences are SGHVS and FNYEAQ.

The rearrangement uses TRBV30 and TRBJ1-2; 7 nucleotides align to TRBD1. Per the germline V gene, CDR1 is GTSNPN and CDR2 is SVGIG (reference sequence). Trimming removed 5 bases from V and 8 bases from J; junction bases left unmatched: 8. CDR3 length: 12 residues. DNA of the CDR3: TGTGCCTGGGACTGGACAGGCTCCGGCTACACCTTC. Protein: CAWDWTGSGYTF.

The rearrangement links TRBV9 to TRBJ1-3; D perhaps matches TRBD1 (5 bases). This CDR3 contains 15 residues. Trimming removed 4 bases from V and 1 base from J, with 12 bases in between. Looked up from germline, CDR1 is SGDLS and CDR2 is YYNGEE. The CDR3 spells CASSPTGASGNTIYF. CDR3 nucleotide sequence: TGTGCCAGCAGCCCCACTGGGGCGTCTGGAAACACCATATATTTT.

The gene calls are TRBV25-1 and TRBJ1-4; no definite D call. Trimming took off 2 bases at V and 8 bases at J, with 12 bases between the two ends. In germline, CDR1 is MGHDK, CDR2 SYGVNS. The CDR3 has 14 amino acids. The CDR3 sequence: CASSEVAASEKLFF. The CDR3 DNA is TGTGCCAGCAGTGAAGTCGCGGCCTCCGAAAAACTGTTTTTT. The full variable domain, completed using reference TRBV25-1 and TRBJ1-4, is EADIYQTPRYLVIGTGKKITLECSQTMGHDKMYWYQQDPGMELHLIHYSYGVNSTEKGDLSSESTVSRIRTEHFPLTLESARPSHTSQYLCASSEVAASEKLFFGSGTQLSVL.

V is TRBV6-6 and J is TRBJ1-4; possibly TRBD1 for D (6 bases). The CDR3 consists of 15 residues. Looked up from germline, CDR1 is MNHNY and CDR2 is SVGAGI (reference sequence). The V and J ends lost 4 bases and 0 bases respectively, with 9 bases between them. The CDR3, as DNA: TGTGCCAGCAGTTTAAAGGGGGCAACTAATGAAAAACTGTTTTTT. Translating it yields CASSLKGATNEKLFF.

The rearrangement joins TRBV1 to TRBJ2-7; the D call TRBD2 from the table was never checked on the DNA. TRBV1 represents a pseudogene. The CDR3 is 15 residues long. DNA for the CDR3: TGCACCAGCAGCCTCGCGGGGGGGAGCTCCTACGAGCAGTACTTC. Its translation: CTSSLAGGSSYEQYF.

The V gene is TRBV27, the J gene TRBJ2-3; tentatively, D is TRBD2 (5 bases). CDR1 is MNHEY and CDR2 is SMNVEV in the germline V gene (reference sequence). The V and J ends lost 9 bases and 5 bases respectively, with 9 bases between them. CDR3 length: 11 residues. The CDR3 spells CASLGGDTQYF. CDR3 nucleotides: TGTGCCAGTTTAGGAGGAGATACGCAGTATTTT.

V gene TRBV5-6 combines with J gene TRBJ2-4; 7 positions agree with TRBD2. The CDR3 is made up of 14 amino acids. Germline trimming cut 1 base from V and 9 bases from J; bases unmatched to any gene: 7. Germline V CDR1 and CDR2: SGHDT, YYEEEE. The CDR3 loop is CASSLFSGGGIQYF. CDR3 DNA: TGTGCCAGCAGCTTGTTCAGTGGGGGGGGCATTCAGTACTTC.

This chain links TRBV7-3 with TRBJ2-1; 9 bases fit TRBD2. CDR1 is SGHTA and CDR2 is FQGTGA in the germline V gene. The CDR3 has 18 residues. V lost 2 bases, J lost 2 bases, and 10 bases stayed unmatched. Here the CDR3 DNA reads TGTGCCAGCAGCTTAGCCAGCGGGGGGCTCTCGCCCTACAATGAGCAGTTCTTC. This translates into CASSLASGGLSPYNEQFF.

This clone has just one count. The chain links TRBV5-1 to TRBJ2-1; weak D call: TRBD2 (7 bases). Trimming left V 2 bases short and J 7 bases short, with 13 bases between. The germline gives CDR1 SGHRS, CDR2 YFSETQ. This CDR3 is built from 14 residues. The CDR3 spells CASSLGGGANEQFF. As DNA, the CDR3 is TGCGCCAGCAGCTTAGGAGGGGGGGCTAATGAGCAGTTCTTC.

CDR3: CASSAARRNTGELFF. CDR3 DNA sequence: TGTGCCAGCAGTGCCGCGAGGAGGAACACCGGGGAGCTGTTTTTT. The rearrangement joins TRBV2 to TRBJ2-2; D is uncertain. V lost 4 bases, J lost 1 base, and 10 bases lay in between. This CDR3 comprises 15 residues. Germline assignment: CDR1 SNHLY and CDR2 FYNNEI.

The J gene is TRBJ1-4, the V gene TRBV4-3, with D possibly TRBD1 on 5 matching bases. The CDR3 spans 17 residues. Looked up from germline, CDR1 is LGHNA and CDR2 is YSLEER. V lost 0 bases and J 5 bases, leaving 16 bases between the germline ends. CDR3 sequence (DNA): TGCGCCAGCAGCCAAGAGACAGCTACCCCCCGCAATGAAAAACTGTTTTTT. Translating it yields CASSQETATPRNEKLFF.

This chain joins TRBV7-7 and TRBJ2-3, with D perhaps matching TRBD2 (6 bases). The CDR3 consists of 14 residues. V was pared by 4 bases and J by 4 bases, with 12 bases between. CDR1 and CDR2 from the germline V gene are SSHAT and FNYEAQ (reference sequence). The CDR3 loop is CASSSLGGSDTQYF. The CDR3 DNA reads TGTGCCAGCAGCTCGCTCGGGGGTTCAGATACGCAGTATTTT.

This chain uses TRBV2 with TRBJ1-5; 12 bases agree with TRBD1. The CDR3 totals 18 residues. Germline values: CDR1 SNHLY, CDR2 FYNNEI. V lost 6 bases and J lost 0; bases outside the gene matches: 9. The CDR3 sequence is CASRGDRGQPISNQPQHF. The CDR3 region has the DNA TGTGCCAGCAGAGGGGACAGGGGGCAACCGATTAGCAATCAGCCCCAGCATTTT.

Written as DNA, the CDR3 is TGCACCAGCAGCCAAGATAATTATTTGTGGGGAGGGGGGGGTAAATCCTACAATGAGCAGTTCTTC. Translating it yields CTSSQDNYLWGGGGKSYNEQFF. The chain joins TRBV1 to TRBJ2-1; the D segment call TRBD2 is taken from the table without a DNA check. TRBV1 is a pseudogene segment. The CDR3 length is 22 residues.